This T cell receptor beta chain originates from a study of T cell changes during pregnancy in multiple sclerosis. The repertoire was sequenced with immunoSEQ multiplex PCR; TCRdb's copy has only in-frame clones and lacks some. The sample consists of tens of thousands of clones, 80% to 90% of them appearing once. The CDR3 is 16 amino acids. CDR1 SGHTA and CDR2 FQGNSA come from the germline V gene. V was pared by 5 bases and J by 11 bases, with 27 bases between. The clonotype comes from a female donor with multiple sclerosis, enrolled in a pregnancy study. The specimen comprised CD4+ T cells from peripheral blood mononuclear cells, sampled in the first trimester of pregnancy. The J gene is TRBJ1-1, the V gene TRBV7-2, with D perhaps TRBD1 (6 bases). The CDR3 sequence: CASSIDNAGGSWLAFF. In DNA, the CDR3 is TGTGCCAGCAGCATAGACAACGCGGGGGGCAGTTGGCTGGCTTTCTTT.